The 7 T cell receptor beta chains below were found in one sample sequenced in a study of blood T cell repertoires in COVID-19. Generated by immunoSEQ multiplex PCR, the TCRdb table keeps only in-frame clones and is missing some. Among about 280,000 clones listed, nearly 90% were seen once. The sequenced sample was PBMCs or T cells enriched from blood (not recorded which). The receptors derive from a young woman with acute COVID-19.

The chain couples TRBV5-1 to TRBJ2-7; no definite D call. This CDR3 contains 14 residues. Germline CDR1 reads SGHRS; CDR2 reads YFSETQ. Trimming left V 1 base short and J 4 bases short, with 12 bases between. The CDR3 protein is CASSLSQAQYEQYF. The CDR3 region has the DNA TGCGCCAGCAGCTTGAGTCAGGCGCAATACGAGCAGTACTTC.

V and J are TRBV5-1 and TRBJ2-3; the D is unclear. CDR1 and CDR2 (germline): SGHRS, YFSETQ. The CDR3 sequence is 16 residues long. The germline V and J ends were trimmed by 2 bases and 2 bases, with 15 bases remaining between them. The CDR3: CASSFRGSPSTDTQYF. The DNA for the CDR3 is TGCGCCAGCAGCTTCCGAGGTTCCCCTTCCACAGATACGCAGTATTTT.

On this clone: Other DNA sequences of this sample code for an identical CDR3. The chain has TRBV9 and TRBJ2-3; the D gene is possibly TRBD2 (5 bases). In germline, CDR1 is SGDLS, CDR2 YYNGEE. The V and J ends lost 4 bases and 3 bases respectively, with 9 bases between them. The CDR3 length is 13 residues. CDR3 DNA: TGTGCCAGCAGCCCTTGGAGGACAGATACGCAGTATTTT. This gives the protein CASSPWRTDTQYF.

The rearrangement links TRBV2 to TRBJ2-2, with 7 positions matching TRBD1. The CDR3 runs to 15 residues. Germline V lookup: CDR1 SNHLY, CDR2 FYNNEI. J was trimmed by 1 base and V by 5 bases; bases with no gene match: 4. CDR3 loop: CASSKTGKNTGELFF. The DNA of the CDR3 is TGTGCCAGCAGTAAGACAGGGAAGAACACCGGGGAGCTGTTTTTT.

The rearrangement uses TRBV6-2 or TRBV6-3 and TRBJ1-1; D uncertain. The V gene lost 4 bases and the J gene lost 5 bases, with 8 bases spanning the gap. Per the germline V gene, CDR1 is MNHEY and CDR2 is SVGEGT. The CDR3 is 12 amino acids. The CDR3 DNA sequence: TGTGCCAGCAGTTTACTTCGGACTGAAGCTTTCTTT. It translates to CASSLLRTEAFF.

In its sample, this clone was seen once. This sequence joins TRBV21-1 and TRBJ1-1. TRBV21-1 is deemed a pseudogene. The CDR3 sequence is 16 residues long. CDR3 protein: CASSKYSNHPNTEAFF. The CDR3 DNA is TGTGCCAGCAGCAAATACTCTAACCACCCGAACACTGAAGCTTTCTTT.

This chain connects TRBV9 to TRBJ2-1; D ambiguous. The CDR3 spans 14 residues. V was clipped by 3 bases and J by 0 bases, with 7 bases between them. Per the germline V gene, CDR1 is SGDLS and CDR2 is YYNGEE. As DNA, the CDR3 is TGTGCCAGCAGCGCCCTGGCCTCCTACAATGAGCAGTTCTTC. The encoded protein is CASSALASYNEQFF. The entire variable domain, with the rest obtained from reference TRBV9 and TRBJ2-1, is as follows: DSGVTQTPKHLITATGQRVTLRCSPRSGDLSVYWYQQSLDQGLQFLIQYYNGEERAKGNILERFSAQQFPDLHSELNLSSLELGDSALYFCASSALASYNEQFFGPGTRLTVL.